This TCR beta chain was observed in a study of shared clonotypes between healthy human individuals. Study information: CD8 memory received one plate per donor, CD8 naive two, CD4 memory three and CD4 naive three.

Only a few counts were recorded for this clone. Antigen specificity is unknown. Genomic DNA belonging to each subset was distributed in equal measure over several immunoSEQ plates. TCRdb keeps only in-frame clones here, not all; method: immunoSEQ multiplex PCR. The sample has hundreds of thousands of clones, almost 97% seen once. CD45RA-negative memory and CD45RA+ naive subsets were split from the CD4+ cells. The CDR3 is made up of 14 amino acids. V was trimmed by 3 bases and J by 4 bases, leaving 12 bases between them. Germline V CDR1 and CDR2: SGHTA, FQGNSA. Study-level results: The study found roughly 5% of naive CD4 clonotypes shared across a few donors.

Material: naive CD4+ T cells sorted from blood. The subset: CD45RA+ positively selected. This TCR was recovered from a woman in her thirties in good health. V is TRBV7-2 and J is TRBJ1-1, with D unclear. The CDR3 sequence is CASSFAEFATEAFF. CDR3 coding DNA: TGTGCCAGCAGCTTCGCCGAGTTTGCCACTGAAGCTTTCTTT.